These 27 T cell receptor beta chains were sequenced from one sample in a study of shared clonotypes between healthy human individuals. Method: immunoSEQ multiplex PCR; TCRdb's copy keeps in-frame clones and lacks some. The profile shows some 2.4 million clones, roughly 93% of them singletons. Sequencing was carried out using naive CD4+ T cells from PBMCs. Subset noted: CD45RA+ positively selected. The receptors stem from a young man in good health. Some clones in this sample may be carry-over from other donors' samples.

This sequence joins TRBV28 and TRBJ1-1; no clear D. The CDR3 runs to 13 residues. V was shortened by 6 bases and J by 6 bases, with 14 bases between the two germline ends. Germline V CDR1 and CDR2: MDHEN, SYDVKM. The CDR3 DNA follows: TGTGCCAGCAGCGACCCTACAGTCCCTGAAGCTTTCTTT. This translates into CASSDPTVPEAFF.

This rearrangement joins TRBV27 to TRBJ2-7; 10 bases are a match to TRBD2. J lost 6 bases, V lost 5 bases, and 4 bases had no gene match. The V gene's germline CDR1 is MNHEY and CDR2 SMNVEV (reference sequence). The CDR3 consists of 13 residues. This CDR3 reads CASSSGRAGEQYF. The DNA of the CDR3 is TGTGCCAGCAGTAGCGGGAGGGCCGGCGAGCAGTACTTC.

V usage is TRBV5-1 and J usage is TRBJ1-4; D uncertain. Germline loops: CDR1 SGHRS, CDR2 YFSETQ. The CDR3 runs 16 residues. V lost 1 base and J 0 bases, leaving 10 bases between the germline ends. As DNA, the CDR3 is TGCGCCAGCAGCTTGTTGGGAACGGCAACTAATGAAAAACTGTTTTTT. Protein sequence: CASSLLGTATNEKLFF.

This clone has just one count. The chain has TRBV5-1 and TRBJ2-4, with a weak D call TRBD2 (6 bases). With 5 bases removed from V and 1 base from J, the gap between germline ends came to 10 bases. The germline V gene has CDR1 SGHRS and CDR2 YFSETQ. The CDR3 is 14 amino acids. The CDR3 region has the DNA TGCGCCAGCAGGCCCAGCGGGGCCAAAAACATTCAGTACTTC. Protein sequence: CASRPSGAKNIQYF.

The CDR3 DNA is TGTGCCAGCCGAAAGCCGGGACAGGGGTCCTACAATGAGCAGTTCTTC. It specifies CASRKPGQGSYNEQFF. The chain recombines TRBV27 with TRBJ2-1, with 10 bases aligning to TRBD1. CDR1 is MNHEY, CDR2 SMNVEV, per germline (reference sequence). With 8 bases clipped from V and 1 base from J, the junction kept 8 bases outside the gene matches. This CDR3 region has 16 residues.

The CDR3: CASRATGGLNQPQHF. Here the CDR3 DNA reads TGTGCCAGCAGGGCGACAGGGGGCTTAAATCAGCCCCAGCATTTT. V and J are TRBV28 and TRBJ1-5, with 10 nucleotides matching TRBD1. Per the germline V gene, CDR1 is MDHEN and CDR2 is SYDVKM. V was clipped by 6 bases and J by 4 bases; unmatched bases: 6. The CDR3 length is 15 residues.

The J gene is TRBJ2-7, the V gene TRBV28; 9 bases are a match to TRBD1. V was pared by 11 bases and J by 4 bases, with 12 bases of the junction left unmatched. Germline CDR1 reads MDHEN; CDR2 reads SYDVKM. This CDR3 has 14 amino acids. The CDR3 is CAANRDRVFYEQYF. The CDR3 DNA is TGTGCCGCGAACCGGGACAGGGTTTTTTACGAGCAGTACTTC.

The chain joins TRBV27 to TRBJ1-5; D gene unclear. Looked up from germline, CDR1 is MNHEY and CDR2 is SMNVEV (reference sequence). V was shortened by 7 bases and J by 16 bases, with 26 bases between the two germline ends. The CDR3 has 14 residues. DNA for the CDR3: TGTGCCAGCAACAATATCGCCGCAGGTACCCCAAAACATTTT. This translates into CASNNIAAGTPKHF.

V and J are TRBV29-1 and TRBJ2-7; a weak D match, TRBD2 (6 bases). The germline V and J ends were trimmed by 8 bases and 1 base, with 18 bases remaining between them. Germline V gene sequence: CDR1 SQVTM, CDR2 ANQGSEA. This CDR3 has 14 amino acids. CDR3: CSYSMFGGSYEQYF. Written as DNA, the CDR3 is TGCAGCTACTCAATGTTTGGGGGGTCCTACGAGCAGTACTTC.

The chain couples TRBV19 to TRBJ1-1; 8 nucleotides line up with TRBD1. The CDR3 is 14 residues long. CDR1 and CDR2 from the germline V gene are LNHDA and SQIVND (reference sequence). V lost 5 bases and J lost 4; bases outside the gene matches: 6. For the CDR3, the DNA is TGTGCCAGTAGTCAGACAGGGGTCGCCACTGAAGCTTTCTTT. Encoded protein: CASSQTGVATEAFF.

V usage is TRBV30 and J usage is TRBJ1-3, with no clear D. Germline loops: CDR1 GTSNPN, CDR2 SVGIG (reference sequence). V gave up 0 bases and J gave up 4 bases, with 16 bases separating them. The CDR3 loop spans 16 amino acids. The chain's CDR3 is CAWSVLWGAGGNTIYF. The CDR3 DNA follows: TGTGCCTGGAGTGTACTGTGGGGAGCGGGGGGAAACACCATATATTTT.

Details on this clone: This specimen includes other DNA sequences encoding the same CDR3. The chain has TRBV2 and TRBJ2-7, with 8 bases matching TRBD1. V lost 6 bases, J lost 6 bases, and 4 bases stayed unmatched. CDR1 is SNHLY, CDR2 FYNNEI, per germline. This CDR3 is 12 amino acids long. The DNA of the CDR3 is TGTGCCAGCAGCGACAGGGGTGGCGAGCAGTACTTC. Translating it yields CASSDRGGEQYF.

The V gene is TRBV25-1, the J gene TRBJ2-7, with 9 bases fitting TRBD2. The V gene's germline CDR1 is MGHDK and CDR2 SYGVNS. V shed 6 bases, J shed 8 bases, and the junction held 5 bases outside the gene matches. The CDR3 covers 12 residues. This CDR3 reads CASSATSGKQYF. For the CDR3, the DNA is TGTGCCAGCAGCGCGACTAGCGGAAAGCAGTACTTC.

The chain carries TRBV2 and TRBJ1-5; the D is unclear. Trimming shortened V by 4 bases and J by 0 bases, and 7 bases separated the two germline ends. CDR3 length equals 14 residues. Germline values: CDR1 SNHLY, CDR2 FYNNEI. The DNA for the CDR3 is TGTGCCAGCAGTGGGCTTCATAGCAATCAGCCCCAGCATTTT. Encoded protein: CASSGLHSNQPQHF.

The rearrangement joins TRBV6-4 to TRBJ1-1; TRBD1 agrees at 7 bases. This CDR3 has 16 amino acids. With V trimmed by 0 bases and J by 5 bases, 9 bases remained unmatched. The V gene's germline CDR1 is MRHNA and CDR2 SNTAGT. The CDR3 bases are TGTGCCAGCAGTGACTCTCACAGGGGCGCAGGGACTGAAGCTTTCTTT. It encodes CASSDSHRGAGTEAFF.

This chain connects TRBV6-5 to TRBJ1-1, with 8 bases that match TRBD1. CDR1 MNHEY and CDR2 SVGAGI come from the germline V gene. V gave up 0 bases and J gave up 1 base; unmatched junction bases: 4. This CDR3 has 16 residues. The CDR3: CASSYSRTGTNTEAFF. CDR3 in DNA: TGTGCCAGCAGTTACTCGAGGACAGGGACGAACACTGAAGCTTTCTTT.

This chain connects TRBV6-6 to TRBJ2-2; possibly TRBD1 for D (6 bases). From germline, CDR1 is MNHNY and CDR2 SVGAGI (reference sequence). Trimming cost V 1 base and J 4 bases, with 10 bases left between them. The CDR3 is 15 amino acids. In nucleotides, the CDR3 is TGTGCCAGCAGTTACTTGGGGGCGAGCACCGGGGAGCTGTTTTTT. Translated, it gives CASSYLGASTGELFF.

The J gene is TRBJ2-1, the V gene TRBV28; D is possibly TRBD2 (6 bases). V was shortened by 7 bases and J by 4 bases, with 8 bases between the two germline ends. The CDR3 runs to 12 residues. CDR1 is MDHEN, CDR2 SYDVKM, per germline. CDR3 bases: TGTGCCAGCACCGGGGGATACAATGAGCAGTTCTTC. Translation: CASTGGYNEQFF.

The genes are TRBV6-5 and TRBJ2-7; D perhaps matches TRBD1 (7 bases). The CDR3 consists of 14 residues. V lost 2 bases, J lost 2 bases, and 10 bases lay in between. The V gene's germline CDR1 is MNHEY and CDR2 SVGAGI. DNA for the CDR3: TGTGCCAGCAGTTACCAGGGGGGCCCCTACGAGCAGTACTTC. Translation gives CASSYQGGPYEQYF.

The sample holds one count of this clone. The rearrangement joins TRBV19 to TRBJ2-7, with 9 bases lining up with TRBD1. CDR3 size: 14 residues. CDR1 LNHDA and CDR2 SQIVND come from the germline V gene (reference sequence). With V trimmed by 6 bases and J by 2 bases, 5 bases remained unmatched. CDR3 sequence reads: CASRPGTGPYEQYF. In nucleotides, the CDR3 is TGTGCCAGTAGACCGGGGACAGGGCCCTACGAGCAGTACTTC.

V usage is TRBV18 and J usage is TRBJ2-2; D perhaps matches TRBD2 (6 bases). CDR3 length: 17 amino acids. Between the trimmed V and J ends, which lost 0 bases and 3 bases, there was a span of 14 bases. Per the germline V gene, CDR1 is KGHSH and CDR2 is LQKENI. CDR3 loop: CASSPPLANRDTGELFF. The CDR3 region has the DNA TGTGCCAGCTCACCACCTCTAGCGAACCGGGACACCGGGGAGCTGTTTTTT.

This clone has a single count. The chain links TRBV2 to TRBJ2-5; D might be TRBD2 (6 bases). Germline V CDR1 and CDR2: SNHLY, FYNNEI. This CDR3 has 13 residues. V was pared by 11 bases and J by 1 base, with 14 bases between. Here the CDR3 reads CAYNSGLQETQYF. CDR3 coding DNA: TGTGCCTATAATTCGGGACTCCAAGAGACCCAGTACTTC.

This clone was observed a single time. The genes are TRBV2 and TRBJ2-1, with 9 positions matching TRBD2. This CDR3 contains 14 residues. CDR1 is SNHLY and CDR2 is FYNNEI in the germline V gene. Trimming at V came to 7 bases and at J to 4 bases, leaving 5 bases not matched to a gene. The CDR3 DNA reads TGTGCCAGCATAGGGCTAGCGGGATACAATGAGCAGTTCTTC. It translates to CASIGLAGYNEQFF.

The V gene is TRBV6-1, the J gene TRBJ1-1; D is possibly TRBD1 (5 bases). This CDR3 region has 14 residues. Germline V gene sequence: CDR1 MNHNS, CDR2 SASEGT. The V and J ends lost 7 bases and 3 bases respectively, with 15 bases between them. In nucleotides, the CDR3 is TGTGCCAGCATTCTCGAGGGGTTGGACACTGAAGCTTTCTTT. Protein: CASILEGLDTEAFF.

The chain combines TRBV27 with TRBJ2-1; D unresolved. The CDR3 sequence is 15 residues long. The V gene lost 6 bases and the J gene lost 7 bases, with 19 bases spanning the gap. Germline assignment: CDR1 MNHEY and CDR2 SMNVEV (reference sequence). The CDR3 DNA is TGTGCCAGCAGCCCACCCCATGGGCTTTCGAATGAGCAGTTCTTC. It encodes CASSPPHGLSNEQFF.

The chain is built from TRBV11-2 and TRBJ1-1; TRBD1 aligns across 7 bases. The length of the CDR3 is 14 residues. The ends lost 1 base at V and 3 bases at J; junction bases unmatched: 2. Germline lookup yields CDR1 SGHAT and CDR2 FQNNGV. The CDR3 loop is CASSLGQGYTEAFF. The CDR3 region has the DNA TGTGCCAGCAGCTTAGGACAGGGTTACACTGAAGCTTTCTTT.

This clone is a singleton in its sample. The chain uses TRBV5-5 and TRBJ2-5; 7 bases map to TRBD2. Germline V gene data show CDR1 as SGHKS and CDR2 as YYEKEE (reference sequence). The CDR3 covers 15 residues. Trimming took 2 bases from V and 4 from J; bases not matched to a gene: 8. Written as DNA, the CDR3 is TGTGCCAGCAGCTTAATAGGACTAGAGGTAGAGACCCAGTACTTC. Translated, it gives CASSLIGLEVETQYF.